The 22 T cell receptor beta chains below were found in one sample sequenced in a study of blood T cells in healthy people across ages. It was with a sample-barcoded 5' primer and a J-beta primer mix that a second PCR of about 7 to 12 cycles was run. TCRdb processed the 5' RACE reads anew with MiXCR; each CDR3 protein has one entry. The sample shows 780,000 or so distinct CDR3 sequences, 56% of them seen only once. The sequencing sample was made of blood. The source is a man in his forties or fifties in good health.

With regard to this clonotype: A much larger clone differs from this one at a single base, so this may be a read error. The chain combines TRBV7-2 with TRBJ2-5; 8 bases agree with TRBD2. CDR1 is SGHTA and CDR2 is FQGNSA in the germline V gene. The CDR3 consists of 15 residues. In nucleotides, the CDR3 is TGTGCCGGCAGCTTAGCGGGCGGGGGGCAAGAGACCCAGTACTTC. Its protein product is CAGSLAGGGQETQYF.

V and J are TRBV27 and TRBJ2-4; TRBD2 is a possible D gene (6 bases). The DNA end is more similar to TRBJ2-7, so the J call may be wrong. The CDR3 sequence is 13 residues long. Germline CDR1 MNHEY, CDR2 SMNVEV (reference sequence). The CDR3 DNA sequence: TGTGCCGTAGGGCGGAGGGGTTTGAGCGAGCAGTACTTC. Translating gives CAVGRRGLSEQYF.

This rearrangement joins TRBV6-2 or TRBV6-3 to TRBJ2-7; D remains unclear. The CDR3 contains 13 residues. Trimming pared 2 bases from V and 7 bases from J, leaving 12 bases between. Germline V gene sequence: CDR1 MNHEY, CDR2 SVGEGT. CDR3 DNA: TGTGCCAGCAGTTACAAGGCCAGCCGAGAGCAGTACTTC. Translating gives CASSYKASREQYF.

V usage is TRBV20-1 and J usage is TRBJ2-1; 9 positions match TRBD2. Germline V CDR1 and CDR2: DFQATT, SNEGSKA (reference sequence). The CDR3 runs to 16 residues. V trimming: 2 bases; J trimming: 1 base; junction bases outside the gene matches: 6. CDR3 bases: TGCAGTGCTAGATCGACTAGCGGAATATCCTACAATGAGCAGTTCTTC. Its translation: CSARSTSGISYNEQFF.

This sequence joins TRBV3-1 and TRBJ2-5; D unclear. The V end lost 0 bases, the J end lost 2 bases, and 10 bases lay between the germline ends. CDR3 length: 15 residues. Per the germline V gene, CDR1 is LGHDT and CDR2 is YNNKEL (reference sequence). CDR3 amino acids: CASSQDLVQQETQYF. The CDR3 bases are TGTGCCAGCAGCCAAGATCTTGTACAGCAAGAGACCCAGTACTTC.

V is TRBV4-1 and J is TRBJ2-1; unclear D gene. Deletions cut 1 base from V and 8 bases from J, with 12 bases between. The CDR3 is 14 amino acids. Looked up from germline, CDR1 is MGHRA and CDR2 is YSYEKL. In nucleotides, the CDR3 is TGCGCCAGCAGCCAAGTCAAGGAGCGCGATGAGCAGTTCTTC. Translation: CASSQVKERDEQFF.

The chain is built from TRBV29-1 and TRBJ2-1, with 7 bases that match TRBD1. J was trimmed by 9 bases and V by 6 bases; bases with no gene match: 5. CDR3 size: 11 residues. The germline V gene encodes CDR1 SQVTM and CDR2 ANQGSEA. The CDR3 protein is CSVRQGSEQFF. The CDR3 DNA follows: TGCAGCGTCCGACAGGGAAGTGAGCAGTTCTTC.

The chain combines TRBV7-2 with TRBJ2-7, with D maybe TRBD2 (5 bases). The J call is doubtful: the DNA matches TRBJ2-5 better. The germline CDR1 and CDR2 sequences are SGHTA and FQGNSA. This CDR3 spans 16 amino acids. Here the CDR3 reads CASSLVDGERSETQYF. The CDR3 DNA is TGTGCCAGCAGCTTAGTAGACGGGGAGCGGTCAGAGACCCAGTACTTC.

CDR3 bases: TGCAGTGCTGGGGACGACAGGGCCGCCTACAATGAGCAGTTCTTC. It yields the protein CSAGDDRAAYNEQFF. The J gene is TRBJ2-1, the V gene TRBV20-1, with TRBD1 matching over 7 bases. The germline gives CDR1 DFQATT, CDR2 SNEGSKA (reference sequence). Trimming cost V 5 bases and J 2 bases; bases outside gene matches: 9. The CDR3 consists of 15 residues.

V usage is TRBV7-2 and J usage is TRBJ1-1, with D possibly being TRBD1 (6 bases). Trimming took 11 bases from V and 3 from J, leaving 16 bases between them. Germline CDR1 is SGHTA and CDR2 is FQGNSA. The CDR3 runs 13 residues. The CDR3 protein is CAAGGALDTEAFF. CDR3 DNA sequence: TGTGCCGCCGGGGGGGCGCTTGACACTGAAGCTTTCTTT.

V and J are TRBV7-2 and TRBJ2-7; 10 positions agree with TRBD2. This CDR3 has 17 amino acids. Germline CDR1 is SGHTA and CDR2 is FQGNSA. V lost 3 bases and J lost 5; bases outside the gene matches: 13. The CDR3 is CASSFPTSGFLPNEQYF. CDR3 DNA sequence: TGTGCCAGCAGCTTCCCGACTAGCGGGTTTCTCCCTAACGAGCAGTACTTC.

This clonotype was found a few times. The rearrangement joins TRBV7-8 to TRBJ2-3, with D unresolved. The CDR3 spans 15 residues. The V and J ends lost 2 bases and 1 base respectively, with 10 bases between them. Germline CDR1 is SGHVS and CDR2 is FQNEAQ. The CDR3 sequence: CASSLSLPRTDTQYF. The CDR3 DNA reads TGTGCCAGCAGCTTAAGTCTCCCTCGCACAGATACGCAGTATTTT. Combining the CDR3 with reference TRBV7-8 and TRBJ2-3 gives the whole variable domain GAGVSQSPRYKVAKRGQDVALRCDPISGHVSLFWYQQALGQGPEFLTYFQNEAQLDKSGLPSDRFFAERPEGSVSTLKIQRTQQEDSAVYLCASSLSLPRTDTQYFGPGTRLTVL.

The chain recombines TRBV20-1 with TRBJ1-5, with D uncertain. CDR3 length: 17 amino acids. Germline CDR1 DFQATT, CDR2 SNEGSKA (reference sequence). Trimming removed 5 bases from V and 0 bases from J, with 20 bases in between. The CDR3 sequence: CSALHDSGIYSNQPQHF. CDR3 sequence (DNA): TGCAGTGCTTTACATGATAGTGGGATCTATAGCAATCAGCCCCAGCATTTT.

The gene calls are TRBV20-1 and TRBJ2-6; possible D gene TRBD2, 6 bases. CDR1 is DFQATT, CDR2 SNEGSKA, per germline (reference sequence). CDR3 length equals 15 residues. The V end was cut by 3 bases, the J end by 4 bases, with 13 bases between. CDR3 region: CSASVGGHGANVLTF. The CDR3 nucleotides are TGCAGTGCTAGTGTGGGGGGTCACGGGGCCAACGTCCTGACTTTC.

The DNA for the CDR3 is TGCAGCGTTACCGGGGGACTCAATGAGCAGTTCTTC. Translation gives CSVTGGLNEQFF. The chain links TRBV29-1 to TRBJ2-1, with a possible D match to TRBD2 (6 bases). CDR3 length equals 12 residues. The germline V and J ends were trimmed by 5 bases and 6 bases, with 11 bases remaining between them. Germline CDR1 and CDR2: SQVTM and ANQGSEA.

This clonotype was counted between two and nine times. The V gene is TRBV7-2, the J gene TRBJ2-2; TRBD2 agrees at 14 bases. The CDR3 has 18 residues. The germline V gene has CDR1 SGHTA and CDR2 FQGNSA. Losses at the gene ends were 1 base for V and 4 bases for J; bases not matched to a gene: 5. CDR3 bases: TGTGCCAGCAGCTTAGGACTAGCGGGGGGGCCGGGCACCGGGGAGCTGTTTTTT. Its translation: CASSLGLAGGPGTGELFF.

The chain couples TRBV14 to TRBJ2-3; D gene ambiguous. V lost 1 base to trimming and J lost 2 bases, with 13 bases between them. CDR3 length: 16 amino acids. CDR1 and CDR2 (germline): SGHDN, FVKESK. CDR3 DNA sequence: TGTGCCAGCAGCCAAGTCCCCGGCAGCTACACAGATACGCAGTATTTT. Amino acids: CASSQVPGSYTDTQYF.

At least ten counts were recorded for this clonotype. The chain carries TRBV7-2 and TRBJ2-5; 11 nucleotides match TRBD2. With V trimmed by 4 bases and J by 5 bases, 9 bases remained unmatched. CDR3 length equals 16 residues. In germline, CDR1 is SGHTA, CDR2 FQGNSA. CDR3 in amino acids: CASSSIAGGPRETQYF. CDR3 bases: TGTGCCAGCAGCTCTATAGCGGGAGGGCCTCGGGAGACCCAGTACTTC.

The chain recombines TRBV20-1 with TRBJ1-2; 8 bases agree with TRBD1. The V segment lost 3 bases and the J segment 0 bases; nucleotides outside the gene matches: 15. The CDR3 has 18 amino acids. The germline CDR1 and CDR2 sequences are DFQATT and SNEGSKA (reference sequence). The CDR3 bases are TGCAGTGCTAGGGGGGAAGGACAGGGAAGGGACTCTAACTATGGCTACACCTTC. It encodes CSARGEGQGRDSNYGYTF.

Note on this clonotype: No DNA is shown, since the ends of the CDR3 on it are uncertain; the CDR3 is the one TCRdb lists. The chain is built from TRBV11-2 and TRBJ2-4; TRBD1 is the table's D call, not checked against the DNA. CDR1 SGHAT and CDR2 FQNNGV come from the germline V gene. Ends included, the CDR3 has 18 residues. This chain's CDR3 is CVSSFGSGGVSAKNIQYF.

The V and J genes are TRBV15 and TRBJ2-6; a possible D gene is TRBD1 (7 bases). Trimming took 6 bases from V and 4 from J, leaving 19 bases between them. CDR1 is LNHNV and CDR2 is YYDKDF in the germline V gene (reference sequence). This CDR3 has 17 residues. CDR3: CATSPGDSAFGANVLTF. The DNA of the CDR3 is TGTGCCACCAGTCCGGGGGACAGTGCGTTCGGGGCCAACGTCCTGACTTTC. Using reference TRBV15 and TRBJ2-6 for the parts outside the CDR3, the full variable domain is DAMVIQNPRYQVTQFGKPVTLSCSQTLNHNVMYWYQQKSSQAPKLLFHYYDKDFNNEADTPDNFQSRRPNTSFCFLDIRSPGLGDTAMYLCATSPGDSAFGANVLTFGAGSRLTVL.

This clonotype has only one observation. The chain employs TRBV5-1 and TRBJ1-4; no definite D call. Trimming removed 1 base from V and 7 bases from J, with 14 bases in between. This CDR3 has 15 amino acids. Germline lookup yields CDR1 SGHRS and CDR2 YFSETQ. The chain's CDR3 is CASSLLAVEPEKLFF. The CDR3 region has the DNA TGCGCCAGCAGCTTGTTGGCCGTGGAGCCTGAAAAACTGTTTTTT.